The 30 T cell receptor beta chains below were found in one sample sequenced in a study of blood T cells in healthy people across ages (dated by TCRdb to between 2014 and 2017). Receptors were amplified or captured by 5' RACE. The listed sequencing device is Illumina HiSeq 2500. A second PCR of about 7 to 12 cycles was run with a J-beta primer mix and a sample-barcoded 5' primer. Starting from the raw public reads, TCRdb applied fastp trimming at Q25, assembled clones with MiXCR and retained in-frame beta chains. Rows with one shared CDR3 protein collapse into an entry with the most common genes and DNA. The table for this sample lists 700,000 or so distinct CDR3 sequences; around a fifth of them were counted only once. The ten largest clones represent roughly a fifth of the sample. Sequencing was carried out using blood. The receptors come from an older man in good health.

The V gene is TRBV18, the J gene TRBJ1-2; TRBD1 agrees at 7 bases. CDR1 is KGHSH, CDR2 LQKENI, per germline. The length of the CDR3 is 14 residues. Trimming took 3 bases from V and 8 from J; bases not matched to a gene: 9. The chain's CDR3 is CASSPLGQEGGYTF. The CDR3 DNA sequence: TGTGCCAGCTCACCCCTCGGACAGGAAGGGGGCTACACCTTC.

The chain carries TRBV28 and TRBJ1-2; 7 bases are shared with TRBD1. CDR1 and CDR2 from the germline V gene are MDHEN and SYDVKM. V shed 5 bases and J 5 bases; nucleotides not matched to a gene: 11. The CDR3 spans 15 residues. The CDR3 nucleotides are TGTGCCAGCAGTAACAGGGGCTCTTCCCTATATGGCTACACCTTC. It is translated as CASSNRGSSLYGYTF.

Ten or more counts support this clonotype. The chain has TRBV28 and TRBJ1-1; TRBD1 might be the D (6 bases). The CDR3 runs to 14 residues. The V gene's germline CDR1 is MDHEN and CDR2 SYDVKM. V lost 6 bases to trimming and J lost 6 bases, with 17 bases between them. CDR3 amino acids: CASSMGGQLAEAFF. CDR3 DNA sequence: TGTGCCAGCAGCATGGGTGGACAGTTGGCTGAAGCTTTCTTT. The whole variable domain, remainder taken from reference TRBV28 and TRBJ1-1, is DVKVTQSSRYLVKRTGEKVFLECVQDMDHENMFWYRQDPGLGLRLIYFSYDVKMKEKGDIPEGYSVSREKKERFSLILESASTNQTSMYLCASSMGGQLAEAFFGQGTRLTVV.

This clonotype was found a few times. The V call is TRBV29-1, the J call TRBJ1-2; 7 bases line up with TRBD1. V gave up 4 bases and J gave up 4 bases; unmatched junction bases: 6. Germline CDR1 reads SQVTM; CDR2 reads ANQGSEA. The CDR3 extends over 13 amino acids. The CDR3 DNA follows: TGCAGCGTTGGCCTCGGGACAGCCTATGGCTACACCTTC. This gives the protein CSVGLGTAYGYTF. Filled out from reference TRBV29-1 and TRBJ1-2, the complete variable domain reads SAVISQKPSRDICQRGTSLTIQCQVDSQVTMMFWYRQQPGQSLTLIATANQGSEATYESGFVIDKFPISRPNLTFSTLTVSNMSPEDSSIYLCSVGLGTAYGYTFGSGTRLTVV.

Ten or more counts support this clonotype. V and J are TRBV24-1 and TRBJ1-2; D not certain. Trimming took off 0 bases at V and 7 bases at J, with 8 bases between the two ends. The CDR3 is 13 amino acids. Germline values: CDR1 KGHDR, CDR2 SFDVKD. The CDR3 DNA reads TGTGCCACCAGTGATTTGAACTGGGGTGGCTACACCTTC. Protein sequence: CATSDLNWGGYTF.

The rearrangement links TRBV20-1 to TRBJ2-3; no clear D. The J call may be faulty, since TRBJ1-5 better matches the DNA end. Per the germline V gene, CDR1 is DFQATT and CDR2 is SNEGSKA (reference sequence). This CDR3 has 15 amino acids. CDR3 in DNA: TGCAGTGCGAGGACTAGCGGGAGGGCAACAGATACGCAGCATTTT. This gives the protein CSARTSGRATDTQHF.

V and J are TRBV29-1 and TRBJ2-7, with a tentative D call TRBD1 (6 bases). Germline V CDR1 and CDR2: SQVTM, ANQGSEA. The CDR3 is made up of 11 amino acids. V was trimmed by 4 bases and J by 11 bases, leaving 15 bases between them. CDR3: CSVAVWDTKYF. The DNA of the CDR3 is TGCAGCGTTGCTGTTTGGGACACCAAGTACTTC.

In its sample, this clonotype was seen a few times. The gene calls are TRBV13 and TRBJ2-1; D remains ambiguous. Trimming stripped 3 bases from V and 7 bases from J, with 19 bases between. This CDR3 spans 16 amino acids. The germline V gene has CDR1 PRHDT and CDR2 FYEKMQ (reference sequence). The CDR3 bases are TGTGCCAGCAGCTTTACTATTGGCCCCCCTCAAAATGAGCAGTTCTTC. Amino acid sequence: CASSFTIGPPQNEQFF.

This clonotype was detected many times. V usage is TRBV20-1 and J usage is TRBJ2-1; D is unclear. Germline-derived CDR1 and CDR2 are DFQATT and SNEGSKA (reference sequence). This CDR3 comprises 11 residues. For the CDR3, the DNA is TGCAGCGCCAGAGGTGGAAATGAGCAGTTCTTC. It specifies CSARGGNEQFF.

The chain couples TRBV7-2 to TRBJ2-5, with D possibly being TRBD1 (5 bases). The germline V gene encodes CDR1 SGHTA and CDR2 FQGNSA. The V end lost 5 bases, the J end lost 1 base, and 8 bases lay between the germline ends. The length of the CDR3 is 13 residues. CDR3 in DNA: TGTGCCAGCAGCCACAGGCTCCAAGAGACCCAGTACTTC. This sequence encodes CASSHRLQETQYF.

The rearrangement links TRBV4-1 to TRBJ1-1, with 8 bases lining up with TRBD1. J was trimmed by 0 bases and V by 1 base; bases with no gene match: 4. CDR3 size: 16 residues. Germline V gene sequence: CDR1 MGHRA, CDR2 YSYEKL. CDR3 sequence reads: CASSQGDRWMNTEAFF. The DNA for the CDR3 is TGCGCCAGCAGCCAAGGGGACAGGTGGATGAACACTGAAGCTTTCTTT.

The V call is TRBV20-1, the J call TRBJ1-5, with 9 nucleotides matching TRBD1. CDR3 length: 14 residues. CDR1 DFQATT and CDR2 SNEGSKA come from the germline V gene (reference sequence). Trimming cost V 5 bases and J 7 bases; bases outside gene matches: 9. The CDR3 protein is CSAGGGQGLQPQHF. CDR3 nucleotides: TGCAGTGCTGGAGGGGGACAGGGTCTACAGCCCCAGCATTTT.

V is TRBV7-9 and J is TRBJ2-3; D is ambiguous. This CDR3 is 12 amino acids long. V was trimmed by 6 bases and J by 11 bases, leaving 15 bases between them. Germline lookup yields CDR1 SEHNR and CDR2 FQNEAQ (reference sequence). The CDR3 region is CASSSRVVGQYF. As DNA, the CDR3 is TGTGCCAGCAGTTCCCGGGTCGTGGGGCAGTATTTT.

This clonotype was observed a few times. The chain employs TRBV10-3 and TRBJ2-1, with TRBD2 matching 10 bases. Germline values: CDR1 ENHRY, CDR2 SYGVKD. This CDR3 has 16 residues. The V and J ends lost 4 bases and 8 bases, in that order; junction bases with no gene match: 11. In nucleotides, the CDR3 is TGTGCCATCAGTGGGTCCGAAAAGCGGGGGGGGTATGAGCAGTTCTTC. Protein: CAISGSEKRGGYEQFF.

The chain combines TRBV6-5 with TRBJ2-2, with D tentatively TRBD1 (6 bases). V dropped 4 bases and J dropped 3 bases, with 9 bases sitting between them. CDR1 MNHEY and CDR2 SVGAGI come from the germline V gene. The CDR3 spans 14 residues. The CDR3 reads CASSSGQHTGELFF. In nucleotides, the CDR3 is TGTGCCAGCAGTTCTGGACAGCACACCGGGGAGCTGTTTTTT.

The chain couples TRBV5-6 to TRBJ1-1; 7 bases fit TRBD1. The CDR3 runs to 14 residues. After removal of 3 bases from V and 8 bases from J, the junction contained 10 bases not matched to a gene. In germline, CDR1 is SGHDT, CDR2 YYEEEE. The chain's CDR3 is CASSSTQSDREAFF. The CDR3 DNA is TGTGCCAGCAGCTCAACACAATCGGACAGGGAAGCTTTCTTT. Supplemented by reference TRBV5-6 and TRBJ1-1, the full variable domain reads DAGVTQSPTHLIKTRGQQVTLRCSPKSGHDTVSWYQQALGQGPQFIFQYYEEEERQRGNFPDRFSGHQFPNYSSELNVNALLLGDSALYLCASSSTQSDREAFFGQGTRLTVV.

The J gene is TRBJ1-1, the V gene TRBV4-3; D gene ambiguous. The V gene's germline CDR1 is LGHNA and CDR2 YSLEER. The CDR3 loop spans 15 amino acids. V was pared by 4 bases and J by 2 bases, with 14 bases between. The DNA of the CDR3 is TGCGCCAGCAGCCGGGTGGCTGGGTCAAACACTGAAGCTTTCTTT. As protein: CASSRVAGSNTEAFF.

This clonotype appeared a few times. The chain carries TRBV20-1 and TRBJ2-3; 12 bases match TRBD2. The trim removed 5 bases at V and 2 bases at J, leaving 8 bases unmatched. This CDR3 has 16 residues. The germline CDR1 and CDR2 sequences are DFQATT and SNEGSKA (reference sequence). CDR3 protein: CSALPGLAGITDTQYF. DNA of the CDR3: TGCAGTGCTCTACCCGGACTAGCGGGAATCACAGATACGCAGTATTTT.

This sequence joins TRBV7-9 and TRBJ1-2, with TRBD1 matching over 9 bases. CDR1 and CDR2 (germline): SEHNR, FQNEAQ (reference sequence). The V segment lost 11 bases and the J segment 6 bases; nucleotides outside the gene matches: 16. This CDR3 has 15 residues. For the CDR3, the DNA is TGTGCCGGCACGGGACAGGGTTTGTCTATCCATGGCTACACCTTC. Amino acids: CAGTGQGLSIHGYTF. Combining the CDR3 with reference TRBV7-9 and TRBJ1-2 gives the whole variable domain DTGVSQNPRHKITKRGQNVTFRCDPISEHNRLYWYRQTLGQGPEFLTYFQNEAQLEKSRLLSDRFSAERPKGSFSTLEIQRTEQGDSAMYLCAGTGQGLSIHGYTFGSGTRLTVV.

This clonotype has a handful of counts. At one boundary the junction diverges from the germline segment, which might be a read error. The chain carries TRBV10-3 and TRBJ2-5; 8 bases agree with TRBD1. The DNA end is more similar to TRBJ2-1, so the J call may be wrong. Germline V CDR1 and CDR2: ENHRY, SYGVKD. The CDR3 sequence is 15 residues long. The CDR3: CAIRLGDRPYNGQFF. In nucleotides, the CDR3 is TGTGCCATCAGACTCGGGGACAGGCCTTACAATGGGCAGTTCTTC.

This clonotype was recorded a few times. The junction departs from the called germline gene at one end, perhaps through a read error. This chain connects TRBV12-3 or TRBV12-4 to TRBJ1-1, with D hard to call. The CDR3 consists of 13 residues. CDR3 region: CAGSQLMNTEAFF. The CDR3 DNA reads as TGTGCCGGCAGTCAACTGATGAACACTGAAGCTTTCTTT.

The chain employs TRBV9 and TRBJ2-2, with D tentatively TRBD2 (5 bases). Germline V gene lookup returns CDR1 SGDLS and CDR2 YYNGEE. There are 16 residues in the CDR3. V lost 0 bases and J 0 bases, leaving 9 bases between the germline ends. The CDR3 region is CASSVGSAANTGELFF. CDR3 nucleotides: TGTGCCAGCAGCGTAGGTAGCGCCGCGAACACCGGGGAGCTGTTTTTT.

Concerning this clonotype: A much larger clone is a single base away; this may be a read error. J is TRBJ2-1 and V is TRBV21-1. TRBV21-1 constitutes a pseudogene. The CDR3 length is 10 residues. The CDR3 spells CASSTHEQLF. The DNA of the CDR3 is TGTGCCAGCAGCACCCATGAGCAGCTCTTC.

The chain combines TRBV5-1 with TRBJ2-3, with D unclear. CDR3 length equals 14 residues. CDR1 SGHRS and CDR2 YFSETQ come from the germline V gene. V was pared by 6 bases and J by 0 bases, with 11 bases between. CDR3 loop: CASKEETSTDTQYF. CDR3 nucleotide sequence: TGCGCCAGCAAGGAAGAGACTAGCACAGATACGCAGTATTTT.

This sequence joins TRBV12-3 or TRBV12-4 and TRBJ1-5, with TRBD1 as a possible D gene (5 bases). V gave up 2 bases and J gave up 8 bases, with 13 bases separating them. The CDR3 is 14 amino acids. CDR3 in DNA: TGTGCCAGCAGTTTACAAGCAGGGAGTGAGCCCCAGCATTTT. Protein product: CASSLQAGSEPQHF.

In this sample, this clonotype turned up a few times. The V and J genes are TRBV20-1 and TRBJ2-5; tentative D call: TRBD2 (6 bases). Germline assignment: CDR1 DFQATT and CDR2 SNEGSKA (reference sequence). CDR3 length: 14 amino acids. Between the trimmed V and J ends, which lost 1 base and 5 bases, there was a span of 14 bases. The chain's CDR3 is CSARAVAGWETQYF. The CDR3 DNA follows: TGCAGTGCTAGAGCCGTCGCGGGATGGGAGACCCAGTACTTC.

A few counts support this clonotype. CDR3: CASISTGVYGYTF. CDR3 in DNA: TGTGCCAGCATCTCCACAGGGGTGTATGGCTACACCTTC. The gene calls are TRBV28 and TRBJ1-2; TRBD1 aligns across 7 bases. V lost 7 bases and J lost 5; bases outside the gene matches: 7. CDR3 length: 13 amino acids. From germline, CDR1 is MDHEN and CDR2 SYDVKM.

The J gene is TRBJ2-1, the V gene TRBV19, with TRBD2 matching over 11 bases. V dropped 10 bases and J dropped 7; count of bases not matched to a gene: 12. Germline V gene sequence: CDR1 LNHDA, CDR2 SQIVND (reference sequence). The CDR3 extends over 15 amino acids. CDR3 in amino acids: CATSPLAGGRNEQFF. The CDR3 DNA is TGTGCCACCAGTCCCCTAGCGGGAGGACGAAATGAGCAGTTCTTC.

This clonotype occurred a few times. This chain uses TRBV5-1 with TRBJ2-6; D not certain. Trimming left V 6 bases short and J 1 base short, with 8 bases between. This CDR3 is built from 14 residues. Germline lookup yields CDR1 SGHRS and CDR2 YFSETQ. CDR3 bases: TGCGCCAGCACAGTCCCATCTGGGGCCAACGTCCTGACTTTC. Amino acid sequence: CASTVPSGANVLTF.

This clonotype was found a few times. V gene TRBV29-1 combines with J gene TRBJ2-3, with 7 positions matching TRBD1. This CDR3 has 15 residues. The V gene end was trimmed by 4 bases and the J gene end by 3 bases; junction bases not matched to a gene: 10. Germline CDR1 SQVTM, CDR2 ANQGSEA. CDR3 nucleotide sequence: TGCAGCGTTGGTTGGGGCAGGGGGTCGACAGATACGCAGTATTTT. Its translation: CSVGWGRGSTDTQYF.